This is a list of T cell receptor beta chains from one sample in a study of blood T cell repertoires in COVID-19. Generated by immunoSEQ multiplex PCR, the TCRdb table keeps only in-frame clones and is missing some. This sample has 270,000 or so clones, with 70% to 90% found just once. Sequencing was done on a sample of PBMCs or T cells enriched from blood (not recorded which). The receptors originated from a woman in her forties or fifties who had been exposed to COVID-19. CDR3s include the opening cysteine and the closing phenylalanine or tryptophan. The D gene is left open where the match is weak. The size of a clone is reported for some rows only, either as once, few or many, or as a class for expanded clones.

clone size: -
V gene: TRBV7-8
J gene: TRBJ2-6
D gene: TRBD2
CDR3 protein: CASSRSSGGRSGANVLTF
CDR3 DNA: TGTGCCAGCAGCCGGTCTAGCGGGGGTCGCTCTGGGGCCAACGTCCTGACTTTC

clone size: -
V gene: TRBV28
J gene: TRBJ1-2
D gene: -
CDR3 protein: CASSSPGGPKAGGYTF
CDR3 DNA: TGTGCCAGCAGTTCCCCGGGGGGTCCAAAGGCGGGTGGCTACACCTTC

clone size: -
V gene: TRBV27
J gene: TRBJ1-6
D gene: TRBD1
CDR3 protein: CASSYRGFEGSPLHF
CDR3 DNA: TGTGCCAGCAGTTACAGGGGGTTTGAGGGATCACCCCTCCACTTT

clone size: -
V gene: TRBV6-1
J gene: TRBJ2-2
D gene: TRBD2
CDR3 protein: CASSSLAGAGELFF
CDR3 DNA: TGTGCCAGCAGTTCACTAGCGGGGGCGGGGGAGCTGTTTTTT

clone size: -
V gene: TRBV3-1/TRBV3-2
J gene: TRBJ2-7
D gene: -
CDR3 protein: CASSQEFREQYF
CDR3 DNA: TGTGCCAGCAGCCAAGAATTCCGTGAGCAGTACTTC

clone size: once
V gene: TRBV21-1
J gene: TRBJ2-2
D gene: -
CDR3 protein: CASNERGPPDGPTNTGELFF
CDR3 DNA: TGTGCCAGCAACGAAAGGGGCCCCCCTGACGGGCCCACGAACACCGGGGAGCTGTTTTTT

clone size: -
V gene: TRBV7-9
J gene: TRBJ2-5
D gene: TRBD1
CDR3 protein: CASSFETGGYGRVETQYF
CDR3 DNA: TGTGCCAGCAGCTTCGAGACAGGGGGATATGGGAGGGTAGAGACCCAGTACTTC

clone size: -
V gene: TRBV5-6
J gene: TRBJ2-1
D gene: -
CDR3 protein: CASSPDTRHEQFF
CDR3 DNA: TGTGCCAGCAGCCCCGACACCCGACATGAGCAGTTCTTC

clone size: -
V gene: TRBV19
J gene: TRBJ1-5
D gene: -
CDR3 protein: CASSHRVDNQPQHF
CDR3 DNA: TGTGCCAGTAGTCACAGGGTTGACAATCAGCCCCAGCATTTT

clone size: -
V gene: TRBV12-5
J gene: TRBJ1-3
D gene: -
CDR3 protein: CASGLGDFKDTIYF
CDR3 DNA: TGTGCTAGTGGTTTGGGCGACTTTAAGGACACCATATATTTT

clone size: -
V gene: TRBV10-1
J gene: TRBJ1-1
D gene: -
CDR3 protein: CASSESGKGRDEAFF
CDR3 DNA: TGCGCCAGCAGTGAGTCCGGGAAGGGAAGGGATGAAGCTTTCTTT

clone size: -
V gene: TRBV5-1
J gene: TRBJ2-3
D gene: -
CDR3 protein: CASSLEVLGDDTQYF
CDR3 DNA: TGCGCCAGCAGCTTGGAAGTCTTAGGGGATGATACGCAGTATTTT

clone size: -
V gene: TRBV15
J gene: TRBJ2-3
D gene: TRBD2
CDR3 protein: CATSKETSGLTDTQYF
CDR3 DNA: TGTGCCACCAGCAAAGAGACTAGCGGCCTCACAGATACGCAGTATTTT

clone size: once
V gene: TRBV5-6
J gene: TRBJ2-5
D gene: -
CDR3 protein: CASSALAPGSRVETQYF
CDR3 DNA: TGTGCCAGCAGCGCCCTGGCCCCCGGGTCCAGAGTTGAGACCCAGTACTTC

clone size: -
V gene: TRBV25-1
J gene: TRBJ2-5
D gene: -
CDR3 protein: CASSDARLTVFQETQYF
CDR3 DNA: TGTGCCAGCAGTGACGCCCGCCTGACAGTCTTCCAAGAGACCCAGTACTTC

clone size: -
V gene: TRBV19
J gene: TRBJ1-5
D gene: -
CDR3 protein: CASSEGINQPQHF
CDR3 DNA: TGTGCCAGTTCGGAGGGGATCAATCAGCCCCAGCATTTT

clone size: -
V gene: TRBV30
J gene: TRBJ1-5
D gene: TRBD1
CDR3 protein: CAWDRGLNQPQHF
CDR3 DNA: TGTGCCTGGGACAGGGGACTCAATCAGCCCCAGCATTTT

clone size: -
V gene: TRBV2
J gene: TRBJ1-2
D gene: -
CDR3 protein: CASSEALAGFNYGYTF
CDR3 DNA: TGTGCCAGCAGTGAAGCGCTGGCAGGCTTCAACTATGGCTACACCTTC

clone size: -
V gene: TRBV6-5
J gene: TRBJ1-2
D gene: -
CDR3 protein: CASSYSKQGNYGYTF
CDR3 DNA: TGTGCCAGCAGTTACTCGAAACAGGGAAACTATGGCTACACCTTC

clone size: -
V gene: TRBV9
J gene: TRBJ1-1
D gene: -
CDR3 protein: CASGGMATEAFF
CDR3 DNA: TGTGCCAGCGGGGGGATGGCCACTGAAGCTTTCTTT

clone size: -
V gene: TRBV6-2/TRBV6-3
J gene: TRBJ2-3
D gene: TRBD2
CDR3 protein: CASSGGGLGTDTQYF
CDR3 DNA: TGTGCCAGCAGTGGGGGGGGACTAGGCACAGATACGCAGTATTTT

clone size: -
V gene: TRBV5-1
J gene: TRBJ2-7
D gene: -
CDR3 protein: CASSLQQGAYEQYF
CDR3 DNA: TGCGCCAGCAGCTTGCAACAGGGCGCCTACGAGCAGTACTTC

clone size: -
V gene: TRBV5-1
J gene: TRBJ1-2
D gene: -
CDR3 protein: CASSLDRYYGYTF
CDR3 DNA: TGCGCCAGCAGCTTGGACAGATACTATGGCTACACCTTC

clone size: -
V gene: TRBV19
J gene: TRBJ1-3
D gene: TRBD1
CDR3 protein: CASSPQGASGNTIYF
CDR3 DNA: TGTGCCAGTAGTCCCCAGGGGGCGTCTGGAAACACCATATATTTT

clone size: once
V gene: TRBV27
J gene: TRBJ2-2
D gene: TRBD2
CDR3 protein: CASSRSGGAGGELFF
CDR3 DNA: TGTGCCAGCAGTCGTAGCGGGGGGGCCGGCGGGGAGCTGTTTTTT

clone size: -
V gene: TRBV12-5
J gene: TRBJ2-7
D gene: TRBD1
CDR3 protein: CASGSGTGLVYEQYF
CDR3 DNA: TGTGCTAGTGGTTCCGGGACAGGGCTGGTTTACGAGCAGTACTTC

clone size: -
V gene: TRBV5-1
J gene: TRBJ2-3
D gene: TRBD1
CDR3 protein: CASSLPGQGVDTQYF
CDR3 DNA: TGCGCCAGCAGCCTCCCGGGACAGGGGGTAGATACGCAGTATTTT

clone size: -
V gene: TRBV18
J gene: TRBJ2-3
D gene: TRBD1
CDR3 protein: CASSPYRGDTQYF
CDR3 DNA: TGTGCCAGCTCTCCGTACAGGGGGGATACGCAGTATTTT

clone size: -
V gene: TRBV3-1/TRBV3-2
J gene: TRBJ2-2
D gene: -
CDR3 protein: CASSQTGMGTGELFF
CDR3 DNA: TGTGCCAGCAGCCAAACAGGAATGGGCACCGGGGAGCTGTTTTTT

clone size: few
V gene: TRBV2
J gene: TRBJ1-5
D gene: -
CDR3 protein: CASSYRPEPQHF
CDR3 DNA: TGTGCCAGCAGTTACAGGCCCGAACCCCAGCATTTT

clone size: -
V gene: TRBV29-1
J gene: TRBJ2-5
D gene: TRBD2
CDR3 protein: CSVVSGGETQYF
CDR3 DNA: TGCAGCGTTGTTTCGGGGGGGGAGACCCAGTACTTC

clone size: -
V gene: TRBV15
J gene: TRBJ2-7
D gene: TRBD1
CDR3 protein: CATSRDSGQGPSQRF
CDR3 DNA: TGTGCCACCAGCAGAGATAGCGGACAGGGCCCCTCGCAGCGCTTC

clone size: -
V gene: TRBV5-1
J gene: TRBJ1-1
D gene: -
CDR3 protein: CASSLSARAGEITEAFF
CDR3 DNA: TGCGCCAGCAGCTTGTCGGCCAGGGCAGGGGAAATCACTGAAGCTTTCTTT

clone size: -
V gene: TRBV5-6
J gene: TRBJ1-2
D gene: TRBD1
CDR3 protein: CASSLGQGHGYTF
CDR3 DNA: TGTGCCAGCAGCTTGGGACAGGGTCATGGCTACACCTTC

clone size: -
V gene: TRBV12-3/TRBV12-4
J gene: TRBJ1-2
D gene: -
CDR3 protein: CASSLRNYGYTF
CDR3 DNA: TGTGCCAGCAGTTTGAGGAACTATGGCTACACCTTC

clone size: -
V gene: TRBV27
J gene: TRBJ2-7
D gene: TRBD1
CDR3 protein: CASRRQGHEQYF
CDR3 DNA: TGTGCCAGCAGGCGACAGGGTCACGAGCAGTACTTC

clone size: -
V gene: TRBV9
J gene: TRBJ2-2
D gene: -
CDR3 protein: CASSVRGGDTGELFF
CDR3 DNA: TGTGCCAGCAGCGTGAGGGGGGGAGACACCGGGGAGCTGTTTTTT

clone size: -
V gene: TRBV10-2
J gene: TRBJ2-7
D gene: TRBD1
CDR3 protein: CASRGQGLPVGQYF
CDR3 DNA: TGCGCCAGCAGGGGACAGGGCCTTCCCGTAGGGCAGTACTTC

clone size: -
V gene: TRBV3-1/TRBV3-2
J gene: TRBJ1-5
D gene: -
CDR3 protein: CASSRGFYRDQPQHF
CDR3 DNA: TGTGCCAGCAGCCGTGGCTTTTACAGGGATCAGCCCCAGCATTTT

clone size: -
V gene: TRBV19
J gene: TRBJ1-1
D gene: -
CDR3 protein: CASGGEGERRTEAFF
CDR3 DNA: TGTGCCAGTGGAGGGGAGGGAGAAAGGCGTACTGAAGCTTTCTTT

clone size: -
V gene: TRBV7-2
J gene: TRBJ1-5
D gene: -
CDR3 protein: CASSLASGNNQPQHF
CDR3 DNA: TGTGCCAGCAGCTTAGCGTCGGGGAACAATCAGCCCCAGCATTTT

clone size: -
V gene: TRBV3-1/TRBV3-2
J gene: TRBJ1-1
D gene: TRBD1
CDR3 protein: CASSITGGTEAFF
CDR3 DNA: TGTGCCAGCAGTATCACAGGGGGCACTGAAGCTTTCTTT